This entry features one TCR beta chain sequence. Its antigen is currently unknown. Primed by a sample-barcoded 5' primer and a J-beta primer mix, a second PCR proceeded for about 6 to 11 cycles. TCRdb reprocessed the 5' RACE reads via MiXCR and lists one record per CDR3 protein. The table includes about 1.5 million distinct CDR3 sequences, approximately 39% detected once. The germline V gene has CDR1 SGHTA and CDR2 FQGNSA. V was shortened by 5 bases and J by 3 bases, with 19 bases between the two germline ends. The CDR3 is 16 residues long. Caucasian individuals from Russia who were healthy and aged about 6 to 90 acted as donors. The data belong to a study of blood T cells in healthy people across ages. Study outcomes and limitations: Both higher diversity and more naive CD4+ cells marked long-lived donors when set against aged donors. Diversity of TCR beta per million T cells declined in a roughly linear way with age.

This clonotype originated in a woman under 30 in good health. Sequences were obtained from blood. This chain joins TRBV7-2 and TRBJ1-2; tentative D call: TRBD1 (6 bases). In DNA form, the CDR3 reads TGTGCCAGCAGCCTCGCCGGGGGGCGAAAGTACTATGGCTACACCTTC. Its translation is CASSLAGGRKYYGYTF.